Following are 15 T cell receptor beta chains from one sample sequenced in a study of CD8+CD57+ T cells in acquired aplastic anemia. TCR beta VDJ combinations and CDR3 sequences were profiled from genomic DNA. Via MiXCR, TCRdb re-called the reads, giving one row per CDR3 protein. The sample holds around 500,000 distinct CDR3 sequences, around 30% seen once. Patients picked for sequencing had shown CD8+CD57+ cell expansion detected by flow cytometry. Material for sequencing was sorted CD4+, CD8+, or CD8+CD57+ T cells (not recorded which) from PBMCs. These TCRs come from a human donor with aplastic anemia.

This clonotype was seen repeatedly, ten times or more. The V call is TRBV9, the J call TRBJ1-1, with D unresolved. The V gene lost 0 bases and the J gene lost 5 bases, with 8 bases spanning the gap. Germline-derived CDR1 and CDR2 are SGDLS and YYNGEE. The length of the CDR3 is 13 residues. The CDR3 is CASSVDQWTEAFF. The CDR3, as DNA: TGTGCCAGCAGCGTAGATCAGTGGACTGAAGCTTTCTTT.

On this clonotype itself: With a much larger clone just one base away, this may be a read error. The chain is built from TRBV7-3 and TRBJ1-1; the D gene is possibly TRBD1 (6 bases). In germline, CDR1 is SGHTA, CDR2 FQGTGA. The CDR3 spans 13 residues. This chain's CDR3 is CASQQGGNTGAFF. CDR3 sequence (DNA): TGTGCCAGCCAACAGGGCGGCAACACTGGAGCTTTCTTT.

The table lists this clonotype with a few counts. The chain couples TRBV5-1 to TRBJ1-1; D remains unclear. Trimming cost V 6 bases and J 0 bases, with 9 bases left between them. CDR3 length equals 13 residues. CDR1 and CDR2 from the germline V gene are SGHRS and YFSETQ. This CDR3 reads CASTDTMNTEAFF. The CDR3 DNA is TGCGCCAGCACAGACACCATGAACACTGAAGCTTTCTTT.

The V and J genes are TRBV9 and TRBJ2-7, with TRBD2 matching over 10 bases. The germline V gene encodes CDR1 SGDLS and CDR2 YYNGEE. With 0 bases clipped from V and 7 bases from J, the junction kept 10 bases outside the gene matches. The CDR3 spans 16 residues. CDR3 loop: CASSVGPAGGANEQYF. In DNA form, the CDR3 reads TGTGCCAGCAGCGTAGGTCCAGCGGGAGGGGCCAATGAGCAGTACTTC. Filled out from reference TRBV9 and TRBJ2-7, the complete variable domain reads DSGVTQTPKHLITATGQRVTLRCSPRSGDLSVYWYQQSLDQGLQFLIQYYNGEERAKGNILERFSAQQFPDLHSELNLSSLELGDSALYFCASSVGPAGGANEQYFGPGTRLTVT.

The chain employs TRBV11-1 and TRBJ1-3; D possibly corresponds to TRBD1 (6 bases). CDR3 length: 17 residues. V was pared by 3 bases and J by 4 bases, with 19 bases between. The germline gives CDR1 SGHAT, CDR2 FQDESV (reference sequence). CDR3 protein: CASSLIPQQGTGNTIYF. As DNA, the CDR3 is TGTGCCAGCAGCTTGATCCCCCAACAGGGAACCGGAAACACCATATATTTT.

The chain couples TRBV19 to TRBJ2-3, with 7 bases identical to TRBD1. The CDR3 has 13 residues. Germline CDR1 and CDR2: LNHDA and SQIVND (reference sequence). Trimming took 5 bases from V and 4 from J; bases not matched to a gene: 3. The CDR3 DNA reads TGTGCCAGTAGTGGGCAGGGGGCAGATACGCAGTATTTT. As protein: CASSGQGADTQYF.

This clonotype was picked up one time. A read error may account for a junction end that differs from germline. The rearrangement joins TRBV24-1 to TRBJ1-5, with 7 bases fitting TRBD1. This CDR3 contains 14 residues. Germline CDR1 KGHDR, CDR2 SFDVKD. The CDR3 sequence: CASSYGTVNQPQHF. In nucleotides, the CDR3 is TGCGCCAGCAGCTACGGGACAGTGAATCAGCCCCAGCATTTT.

About this clonotype: A read error may explain this, as a much larger clone is one base away. The chain recombines TRBV19 with TRBJ2-3; the D gene is possibly TRBD2 (5 bases). This CDR3 is built from 14 residues. Germline values: CDR1 LNHDA, CDR2 SQIVND (reference sequence). Trimming stripped 1 base from V and 8 bases from J, with 13 bases between. CDR3 sequence: CASSIVHGGGTQYF. CDR3 DNA sequence: TGTGCCAGTAGTATAGTTCATGGTGGAGGTACGCAGTATTTT.

In its sample, this clonotype was seen a few times. The chain couples TRBV10-3 to TRBJ2-7; D call uncertain. CDR1 and CDR2 (germline): ENHRY, SYGVKD. This CDR3 region has 13 residues. V shed 3 bases and J shed 4 bases, with 10 bases lying between them. The CDR3 here is CAISEEPAYEQYF. The CDR3 bases are TGTGCCATCAGTGAAGAGCCAGCATACGAGCAGTACTTC.

The sample holds a few counts of this clonotype. A junction boundary mismatches the germline segment, possibly from a read error. The rearrangement joins TRBV24-1 to TRBJ1-1; TRBD1 matches 7 bases. Germline lookup yields CDR1 KGHDR and CDR2 SFDVKD. The CDR3 has 15 amino acids. CDR3 coding DNA: TGTGCCAGCAGTTATCGGACAGGACCGAACACTGAAGCTTTCTTT. Residues: CASSYRTGPNTEAFF.

This clonotype has only a few counts. The chain combines TRBV6-5 with TRBJ1-6; unclear D gene. V lost 2 bases and J 9 bases, leaving 14 bases between the germline ends. Germline-derived CDR1 and CDR2 are MNHEY and SVGAGI. The CDR3 consists of 15 residues. The CDR3 region has the DNA TGTGCCAGCAGTTACGAGACGGCCCTAGGTTCACCCCTCCACTTT. As protein: CASSYETALGSPLHF.

This chain connects TRBV7-2 to TRBJ1-5; 8 bases match TRBD1. Trimming at V came to 2 bases and at J to 4 bases, leaving 7 bases not matched to a gene. This CDR3 contains 16 residues. Germline CDR1 and CDR2: SGHTA and FQGNSA. DNA of the CDR3: TGTGCCAGCAGCTTAAGGGGCAGGGGGCCTAATCAGCCCCAGCATTTT. Its protein is CASSLRGRGPNQPQHF.

This clonotype turned up a few times. One end of the junction is discordant with germline, which a read error may explain. The rearrangement joins TRBV20-1 to TRBJ2-7; 7 bases match TRBD1. The CDR3 covers 13 residues. CDR1 is DFQATT and CDR2 is SNEGSKA in the germline V gene (reference sequence). The CDR3 sequence is CSALRDSSYEQCF. DNA of the CDR3: TGCAGTGCCCTCCGGGACAGTTCCTACGAGCAGTGCTTC.

This clonotype came up once. A much larger clonotype is one base distant, so this may be a read error. CDR3 loop: CSAREGLAYEQYF. In DNA form, the CDR3 reads TGCAGTGCTAGAGAGGGACTAGCCTACGAGCAGTACTTC. The chain has TRBV20-1 and TRBJ2-7; TRBD2 agrees at 8 bases. V lost 0 bases, J lost 2 bases, and 0 bases stayed unmatched. This CDR3 has 13 amino acids. From germline, CDR1 is DFQATT and CDR2 SNEGSKA (reference sequence).

This clonotype was counted ten times or more. The chain combines TRBV2 with TRBJ2-7; D is possibly TRBD1 (6 bases). Germline values: CDR1 SNHLY, CDR2 FYNNEI. V was pared by 3 bases and J by 7 bases, with 13 bases between. CDR3 size: 13 residues. The CDR3 DNA is TGTGCCAGCAGTGACCGGACAGATACTGAGCAGTACTTC. This gives the protein CASSDRTDTEQYF. Together with reference TRBV2 and TRBJ2-7, the CDR3 gives the full variable domain: EPEVTQTPSHQVTQMGQEVILRCVPISNHLYFYWYRQILGQKVEFLVSFYNNEISEKSEIFDDQFSVERPDGSNFTLKIRSTKLEDSAMYFCASSDRTDTEQYFGPGTRLTVT.